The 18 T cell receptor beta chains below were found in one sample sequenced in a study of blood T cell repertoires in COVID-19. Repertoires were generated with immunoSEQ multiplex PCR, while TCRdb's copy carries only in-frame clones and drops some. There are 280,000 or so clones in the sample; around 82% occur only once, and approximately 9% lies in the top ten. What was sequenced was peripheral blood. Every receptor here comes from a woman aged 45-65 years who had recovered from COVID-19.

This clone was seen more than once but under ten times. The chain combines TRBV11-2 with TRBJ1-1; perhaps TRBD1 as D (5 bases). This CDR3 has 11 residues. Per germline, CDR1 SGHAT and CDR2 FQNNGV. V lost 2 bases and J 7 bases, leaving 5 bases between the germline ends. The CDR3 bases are TGTGCCAGCAGCTTACAGGGTGAAGCTTTCTTT. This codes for CASSLQGEAFF.

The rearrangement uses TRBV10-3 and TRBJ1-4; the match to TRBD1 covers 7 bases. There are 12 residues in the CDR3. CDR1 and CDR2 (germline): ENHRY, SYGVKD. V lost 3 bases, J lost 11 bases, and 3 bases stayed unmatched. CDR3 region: CAISDRDSKLFF. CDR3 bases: TGTGCCATCAGTGATCGGGACAGTAAACTGTTTTTT.

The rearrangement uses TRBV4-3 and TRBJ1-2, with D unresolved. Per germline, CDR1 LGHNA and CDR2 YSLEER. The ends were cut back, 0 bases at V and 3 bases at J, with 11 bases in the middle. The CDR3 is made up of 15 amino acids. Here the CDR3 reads CASSQEVGQHYGYTF. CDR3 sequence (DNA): TGCGCCAGCAGCCAAGAGGTGGGCCAGCACTATGGCTACACCTTC.

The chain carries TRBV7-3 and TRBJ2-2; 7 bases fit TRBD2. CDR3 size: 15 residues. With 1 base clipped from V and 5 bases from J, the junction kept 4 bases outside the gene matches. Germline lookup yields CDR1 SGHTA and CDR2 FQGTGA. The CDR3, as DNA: TGTGCCAGCAGCTTAATCCGCGGGGGAACCGGGGAGCTGTTTTTT. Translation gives CASSLIRGGTGELFF.

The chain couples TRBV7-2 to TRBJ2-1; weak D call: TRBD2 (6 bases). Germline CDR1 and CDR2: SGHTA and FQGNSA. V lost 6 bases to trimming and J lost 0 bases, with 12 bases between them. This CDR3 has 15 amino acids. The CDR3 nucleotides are TGTGCCAGCAGAGGGGACTCTCGCTCCTACAATGAGCAGTTCTTC. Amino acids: CASRGDSRSYNEQFF.

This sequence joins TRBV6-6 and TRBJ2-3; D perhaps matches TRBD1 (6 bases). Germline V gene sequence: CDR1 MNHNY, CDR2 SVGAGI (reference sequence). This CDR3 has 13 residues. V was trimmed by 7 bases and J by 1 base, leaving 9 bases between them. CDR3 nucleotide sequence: TGTGCCAGCACCCGGACAGGCACAGATACGCAGTATTTT. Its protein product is CASTRTGTDTQYF.

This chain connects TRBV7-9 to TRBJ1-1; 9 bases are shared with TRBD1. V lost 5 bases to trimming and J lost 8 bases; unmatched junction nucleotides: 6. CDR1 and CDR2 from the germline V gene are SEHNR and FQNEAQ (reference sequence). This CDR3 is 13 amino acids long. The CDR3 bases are TGTGCCAGCAGCGGGACAGGGATCTGGGAAGCTTTCTTT. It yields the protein CASSGTGIWEAFF.

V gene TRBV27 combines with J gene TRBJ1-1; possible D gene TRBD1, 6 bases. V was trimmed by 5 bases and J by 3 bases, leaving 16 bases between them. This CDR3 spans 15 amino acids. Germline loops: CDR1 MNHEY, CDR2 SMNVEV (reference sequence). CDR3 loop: CASSEIRGKDTEAFF. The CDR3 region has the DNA TGTGCCAGCAGTGAGATCAGGGGTAAGGACACTGAAGCTTTCTTT.

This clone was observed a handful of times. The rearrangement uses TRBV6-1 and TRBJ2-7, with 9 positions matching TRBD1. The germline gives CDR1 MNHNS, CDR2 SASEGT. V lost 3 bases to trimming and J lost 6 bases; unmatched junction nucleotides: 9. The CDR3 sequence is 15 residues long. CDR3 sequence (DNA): TGTGCCAGCAGTGAGTATGCGGGACAGGGTTCCGAGCAGTACTTC. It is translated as CASSEYAGQGSEQYF.

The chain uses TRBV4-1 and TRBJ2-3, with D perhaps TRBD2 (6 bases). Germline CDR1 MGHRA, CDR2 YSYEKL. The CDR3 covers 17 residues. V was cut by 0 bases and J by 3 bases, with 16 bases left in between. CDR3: CASSQDRIRGSTDTQYF. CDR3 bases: TGCGCCAGCAGCCAAGATCGAATCCGGGGGTCAACAGATACGCAGTATTTT.

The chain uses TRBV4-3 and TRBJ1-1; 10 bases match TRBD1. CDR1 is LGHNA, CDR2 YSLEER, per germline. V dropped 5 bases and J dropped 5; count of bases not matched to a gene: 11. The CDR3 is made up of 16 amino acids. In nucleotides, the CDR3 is TGCGCCAGCAGCTGGACAGGGGGAGTAAGGCGGACTGAAGCTTTCTTT. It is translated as CASSWTGGVRRTEAFF.

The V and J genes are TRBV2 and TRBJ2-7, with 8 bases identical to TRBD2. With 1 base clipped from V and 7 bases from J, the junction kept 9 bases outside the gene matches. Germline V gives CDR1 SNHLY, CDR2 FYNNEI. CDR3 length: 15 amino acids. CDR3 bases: TGTGCCAGCAGTGAAGGGGGACTAGGGTTCTCAGAGCAGTACTTC. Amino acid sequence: CASSEGGLGFSEQYF.

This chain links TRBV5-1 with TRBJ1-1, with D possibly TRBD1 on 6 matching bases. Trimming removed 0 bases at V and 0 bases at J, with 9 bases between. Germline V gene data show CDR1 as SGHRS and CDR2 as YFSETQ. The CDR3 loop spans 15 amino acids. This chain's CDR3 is CASSLVGQMNTEAFF. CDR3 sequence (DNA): TGCGCCAGCAGCTTGGTCGGACAGATGAACACTGAAGCTTTCTTT.

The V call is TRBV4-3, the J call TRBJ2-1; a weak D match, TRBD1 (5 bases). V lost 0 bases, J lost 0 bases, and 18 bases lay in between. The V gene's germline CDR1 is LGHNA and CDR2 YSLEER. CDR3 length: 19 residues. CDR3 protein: CASSQERVGPESSYNEQFF. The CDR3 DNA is TGCGCCAGCAGCCAAGAACGGGTGGGGCCCGAAAGCTCCTACAATGAGCAGTTCTTC.

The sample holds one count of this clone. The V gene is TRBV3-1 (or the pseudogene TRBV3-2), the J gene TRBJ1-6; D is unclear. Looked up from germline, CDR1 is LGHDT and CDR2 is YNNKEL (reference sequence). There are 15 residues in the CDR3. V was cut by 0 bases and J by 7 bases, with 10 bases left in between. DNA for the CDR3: TGTGCCAGCAGCCAAGATGTGCGGATAAATTCACCCCTCCACTTT. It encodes CASSQDVRINSPLHF.

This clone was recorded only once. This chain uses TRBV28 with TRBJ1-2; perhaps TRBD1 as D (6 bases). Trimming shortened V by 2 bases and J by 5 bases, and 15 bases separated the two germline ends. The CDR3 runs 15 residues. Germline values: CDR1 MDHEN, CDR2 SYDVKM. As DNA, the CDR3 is TGTGCCAGCAGTTTAACCACAGGGATAGGGTATGGCTACACCTTC. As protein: CASSLTTGIGYGYTF.

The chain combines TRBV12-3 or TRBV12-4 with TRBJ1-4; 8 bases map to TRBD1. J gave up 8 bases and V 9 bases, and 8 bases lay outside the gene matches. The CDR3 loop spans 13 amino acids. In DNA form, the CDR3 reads TGTGCCAGTCGGACAGGGCTCAGGGAAAAACTGTTTTTT. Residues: CASRTGLREKLFF.

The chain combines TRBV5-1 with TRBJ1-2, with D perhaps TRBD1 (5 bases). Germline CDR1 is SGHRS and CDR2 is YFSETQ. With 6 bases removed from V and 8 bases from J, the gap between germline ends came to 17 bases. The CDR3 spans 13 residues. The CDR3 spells CASTQPPEGGYTF. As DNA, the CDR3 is TGCGCCAGCACCCAACCCCCGGAGGGGGGCTACACCTTC.